This T cell receptor (beta chain) is from a study of blood T cell repertoires in COVID-19. For the study at large: Acute and convalescent COVID-19 specimens originated in the United States, Italy and Spain.

Measured with immunoSEQ multiplex PCR; TCRdb has only the in-frame clones, and not every one. The data show about 84,000 clones, over 75% seen once. This CDR3 contains 16 residues. The V and J ends lost 1 base and 0 bases respectively, with 12 bases between them. Per the germline V gene, CDR1 is SGHTA and CDR2 is FQGNSA. The sequence derives from a man aged 70-80 years with acute or convalescent COVID-19. The specimen was peripheral blood. The chain is built from TRBV7-2 and TRBJ1-2, with a possible D match to TRBD1 (6 bases). The CDR3: CASSLGGQGANYGYTF. For the CDR3, the DNA is TGTGCCAGCAGCTTAGGGGGGCAGGGCGCTAACTATGGCTACACCTTC.